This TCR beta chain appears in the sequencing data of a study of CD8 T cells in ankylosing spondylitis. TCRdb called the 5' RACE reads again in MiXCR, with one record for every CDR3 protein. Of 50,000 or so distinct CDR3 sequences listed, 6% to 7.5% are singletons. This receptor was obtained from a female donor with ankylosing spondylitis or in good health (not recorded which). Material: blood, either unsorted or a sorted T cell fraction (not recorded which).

The CDR3 DNA reads TGTGCCAGCAGTCAAACCTCGCAGGGAGGAGATACGCAGTATTTT. Amino acids: CASSQTSQGGDTQYF. This chain uses TRBV28 with TRBJ2-3; tentatively, D is TRBD2 (6 bases). This CDR3 has 15 residues. With 5 bases removed from V and 5 bases from J, the gap between germline ends came to 17 bases. Germline V gene data show CDR1 as MDHEN and CDR2 as SYDVKM.